The rows below give T cell receptor beta chains drawn from one sample of a study of identical twins. TCRdb re-called the 5' RACE reads through MiXCR, storing one row per CDR3 protein. This sample has 200,000 to 250,000 distinct CDR3 sequences; about 10% occur once, and the top ten carry less than 12%. Sequencing was performed on memory T cells sorted from blood. These receptors all stem from a man between 50 and 59 years old in good health. CDR3s include the opening cysteine and the closing phenylalanine or tryptophan. A D gene is named only where the DNA matches it firmly. The size field is filled for only some rows; it gives once, few, many or a size class.

>TRBD2|TRBJ2-1|TRBV3-1|-
TGTGCCAGCAGCCTGGGACTAGCGGGTCATCTTGAGCAGTTCTTC
CASSLGLAGHLEQFF
>-|TRBJ2-3|TRBV9|many
TGTGCCAGCAGCGTAGACCCCACTCCTGGGGGGACTAGCACAGATACGCAGTATTTT
CASSVDPTPGGTSTDTQYF
>-|TRBJ1-2|TRBV10-3|many
TGTGCCATCAGTGAGTTATCAGATAACTATGGCTACACCTTC
CAISELSDNYGYTF
>-|TRBJ1-1|TRBV20-1|few
TGCAGTGCTGGGGGCCGTGGGCAGGGCCACACTGAAGCTTTCTTT
CSAGGRGQGHTEAFF
>-|TRBJ1-1|TRBV3-1|-
TGTGCCAGCAGCCCCGCGGGTATCGTCACTGAAGCTTTCTTT
CASSPAGIVTEAFF
>-|TRBJ2-2|TRBV7-2|-
TGTGCCAGCAGCCTAGTGTATAGAGGGACCGGGGAGCTGTTTTTT
CASSLVYRGTGELFF
>-|TRBJ1-3|TRBV7-6|few
TGTGCCAGCAGCCAACTCCCCGCGGACGCCATCTCTGGAAACACCATATATTTT
CASSQLPADAISGNTIYF
>-|TRBJ1-2|TRBV29-1|-
TGCAGCGTTGGGGCACCGCTTACTAACTATGGCTACACCTTC
CSVGAPLTNYGYTF
>-|TRBJ2-5|TRBV7-8|many
TGTGCCAGCAGCTTAGCGGGACACGACGGGGAGACCCAGTACTTC
CASSLAGHDGETQYF
>-|TRBJ2-1|TRBV9|-
TGTGCCAGCAGCGTAGGGCAGCCGGGCAATGAGCAGTTCTTC
CASSVGQPGNEQFF
>TRBD1|TRBJ2-5|TRBV18|few
TGTGCCAGCTCACCACGGGGGACAGTCCAAGAGACCCAGTACTTC
CASSPRGTVQETQYF
>-|TRBJ2-1|TRBV5-1|-
TGCGCCAGCAGCTTGGTGGGTTCAAGCTCCTACAATGAGCAGTTCTTC
CASSLVGSSSYNEQFF
>TRBD1|TRBJ1-5|TRBV11-2|many
TGTGCCAGCAGCTCGGGACAGCATCAGCCCCAGCATTTT
CASSSGQHQPQHF
>-|TRBJ2-7|TRBV6-2/TRBV6-3|many
TGTGCCAGCAGTTACTCGACACAGGACATCTCCTACGAGCAGTACTTC
CASSYSTQDISYEQYF
>-|TRBJ1-2|TRBV28|many
TGTGCCAGCAGTTTGCCCAGCCATTGGGGCTACACCTTC
CASSLPSHWGYTF